This T cell receptor beta chain originates from a study of metastatic and nonmetastatic thyroid tumors. Whole-study findings and limits: TCR beta diversity was reportedly significantly higher in malignant thyroid tumors than benign nodules, in blood and tumor.

Original data processing: The study built a papillary thyroid cancer distant-metastasis classifier from CDR3 differences across clinicopathological groups. TCRdb redid the clone calls on the PCR reads using MiXCR. These V and J calls rely on TCRdb rather than the paper's analysis. The repertoire holds tens of thousands of clones, with about 25% as singletons. Patients underwent thyroid surgery, and none had received any treatment before it. V was trimmed by 10 bases and J by 1 base, leaving 16 bases between them. This CDR3 comprises 14 residues. Germline values: CDR1 MNHNS, CDR2 SASEGT. This clone was seen only a few times. Its antigen remains unidentified.

The chain has TRBV6-1 and TRBJ1-1, with a weak D call TRBD1 (6 bases). The sequenced material came from blood. The clonotype was recovered from a female donor with papillary thyroid cancer or a benign thyroid nodule (not recorded which). Some clones in this sample may be carry-over from other donors' samples. The CDR3 DNA follows: TGTGCCATCACTTTATGGGGGCCGAACACTGAAGCTTTCTTT. Residues: CAITLWGPNTEAFF.